Listed below are T cell receptor beta chains from one sample, sequenced in a study of Ad26.COV2.S vaccination and SARS-CoV-2 variants. The assay was immunoSEQ multiplex PCR, and TCRdb's table has in-frame clones only and misses some. The sample includes 400,000 or so clones, 88% of them seen just once. The sample in question was peripheral blood, obtained in a trial of Ad26.COV2.S vaccine versus placebo. The receptor source for this set is a person aged 18-65 years who received the Ad26.COV2.S COVID-19 vaccine or a placebo. The CDR3 runs from the conserved cysteine through the conserved F or W. A D gene is named only where the DNA matches it firmly. The size entry is marked missing in some rows and otherwise reads once, few, many or a size class.

v_call: TRBV20-1
cdr3_length: 11
d_call: -
clone_size: -
j_call: TRBJ1-3
cdr3_nt: TGCAGTGCTCGCTCTGGAAACACCATATATTTT
cdr3_aa: CSARSGNTIYF

v_call: TRBV7-2
cdr3_length: 15
d_call: TRBD2
clone_size: -
j_call: TRBJ2-7
cdr3_nt: TGTGCCAGCAGCTTTACGGCGGGGGTTACCTACGAGCAGTACTTC
cdr3_aa: CASSFTAGVTYEQYF

v_call: TRBV5-1
cdr3_length: 15
d_call: TRBD1
clone_size: -
j_call: TRBJ2-1
cdr3_nt: TGCGCCAGCAGCCGGGGACAGGGGGCTTACAATGAGCAGTTCTTC
cdr3_aa: CASSRGQGAYNEQFF

v_call: TRBV5-6
cdr3_length: 12
d_call: -
clone_size: -
j_call: TRBJ2-1
cdr3_nt: TGTGCCAGCAGCGCAATTTACAATGAGCAGTTCTTC
cdr3_aa: CASSAIYNEQFF

v_call: TRBV2
cdr3_length: 12
d_call: -
clone_size: -
j_call: TRBJ1-1
cdr3_nt: TGTGCCAGCAGTGTGGACTTGGCTGAAGCTTTCTTT
cdr3_aa: CASSVDLAEAFF

v_call: TRBV6-1
cdr3_length: 14
d_call: -
clone_size: -
j_call: TRBJ1-5
cdr3_nt: TGTGCCAGCAGTGAATGGGCGGACCGACAGCCCCAGCATTTT
cdr3_aa: CASSEWADRQPQHF

v_call: TRBV19
cdr3_length: 14
d_call: -
clone_size: -
j_call: TRBJ1-2
cdr3_nt: TGTGCCAGTAGTATAGCTGCGGGAGGCTATGGCTACACCTTC
cdr3_aa: CASSIAAGGYGYTF

v_call: TRBV2
cdr3_length: 17
d_call: -
clone_size: -
j_call: TRBJ1-6
cdr3_nt: TGTGCCAGCAGTGAAACTCCTGGGGTTGGGAGGAATTCACCCCTCCACTTT
cdr3_aa: CASSETPGVGRNSPLHF

v_call: TRBV5-1
cdr3_length: 14
d_call: TRBD2
clone_size: -
j_call: TRBJ2-7
cdr3_nt: TGCGCCAGCAGCTTGCTAGCGGGGCCCTACGAGCAGTACTTC
cdr3_aa: CASSLLAGPYEQYF

v_call: TRBV5-1
cdr3_length: 14
d_call: TRBD1
clone_size: -
j_call: TRBJ2-1
cdr3_nt: TGCGCCAGCAGCCAGGGACAGCAAGGGGATGAGCAGTTCTTC
cdr3_aa: CASSQGQQGDEQFF

v_call: TRBV3-1/TRBV3-2
cdr3_length: 16
d_call: TRBD1
clone_size: -
j_call: TRBJ1-3
cdr3_nt: TGTGCCAGCAGCCAGGGACAGTTAATCTCTGGAAACACCATATATTTT
cdr3_aa: CASSQGQLISGNTIYF

v_call: TRBV2
cdr3_length: 13
d_call: -
clone_size: -
j_call: TRBJ1-2
cdr3_nt: TGTGCCAGCATGAAGGGGACATCCTACGGCTACACCTTC
cdr3_aa: CASMKGTSYGYTF

v_call: TRBV5-4
cdr3_length: 13
d_call: -
clone_size: -
j_call: TRBJ2-5
cdr3_nt: TGTGCCAGCAGCTCCTGGGCGGGGGAGACCCAGTACTTC
cdr3_aa: CASSSWAGETQYF

v_call: TRBV5-1
cdr3_length: 15
d_call: -
clone_size: -
j_call: TRBJ2-6
cdr3_nt: TGCGCCAGCAGCTTGGACGGTACTGGGGCCAACGTCCTGACTTTC
cdr3_aa: CASSLDGTGANVLTF

v_call: TRBV23-1
cdr3_length: 14
d_call: TRBD1
clone_size: -
j_call: TRBJ2-7
cdr3_nt: TGCGCCAGCAGTCAATCGGGACAGGAGTACGAGCAGTACTTC
cdr3_aa: CASSQSGQEYEQYF

v_call: TRBV7-9
cdr3_length: 15
d_call: TRBD1
clone_size: once
j_call: TRBJ1-6
cdr3_nt: TGTGCCAGCAGCGCGTACAGGGGTGCTAATTCACCCCTCCACTTT
cdr3_aa: CASSAYRGANSPLHF

v_call: TRBV27
cdr3_length: 13
d_call: -
clone_size: -
j_call: TRBJ1-5
cdr3_nt: TGTGCCAGCAGTTTTGGGGGGGATCAGCCCCAGCATTTT
cdr3_aa: CASSFGGDQPQHF

v_call: TRBV3-1/TRBV3-2
cdr3_length: 11
d_call: -
clone_size: -
j_call: TRBJ2-5
cdr3_nt: TGTGCCAGCAGCTCCGAAGAGACCCAGTACTTC
cdr3_aa: CASSSEETQYF

v_call: TRBV6-5
cdr3_length: 14
d_call: -
clone_size: -
j_call: TRBJ1-2
cdr3_nt: TGTGCCAGCAGACCTTCCCGGCCTAACTATGGCTACACCTTC
cdr3_aa: CASRPSRPNYGYTF

v_call: TRBV7-2
cdr3_length: 19
d_call: TRBD1
clone_size: many
j_call: TRBJ1-6
cdr3_nt: TGTGCCAGCAGCTTGATAAACCTGGACAGGGGGCCATATAATTCACCCCTCCACTTT
cdr3_aa: CASSLINLDRGPYNSPLHF

v_call: TRBV4-1
cdr3_length: 16
d_call: -
clone_size: -
j_call: TRBJ1-1
cdr3_nt: TGCGCCAGCAGCCACCTCATCTCCAGGGGTCAGACTGAAGCTTTCTTT
cdr3_aa: CASSHLISRGQTEAFF

v_call: TRBV29-1
cdr3_length: 13
d_call: -
clone_size: -
j_call: TRBJ1-1
cdr3_nt: TGCAGCGTTGAAAACACAATCGGGGCTGAAGCTTTCTTT
cdr3_aa: CSVENTIGAEAFF

v_call: TRBV6-2/TRBV6-3
cdr3_length: 12
d_call: -
clone_size: -
j_call: TRBJ1-5
cdr3_nt: TGTGCCAGCAGCCGAGGCAATCAGCCCCAGCATTTT
cdr3_aa: CASSRGNQPQHF

v_call: TRBV9
cdr3_length: 17
d_call: -
clone_size: -
j_call: TRBJ2-1
cdr3_nt: TGTGCCAGCAGCGTAGCTCTTACTAGCCGCTCCTACAATGAGCAGTTCTTC
cdr3_aa: CASSVALTSRSYNEQFF

v_call: TRBV6-5
cdr3_length: 15
d_call: -
clone_size: -
j_call: TRBJ2-7
cdr3_nt: TGTGCCAGCAGGGAGGGGGCAGGGAGGTCCTACGAGCAGTACTTC
cdr3_aa: CASREGAGRSYEQYF

v_call: TRBV7-8
cdr3_length: 14
d_call: TRBD2
clone_size: -
j_call: TRBJ2-3
cdr3_nt: TGTGCCAGCAGCTTTCTAGCGGGGTATGATACGCAGTATTTT
cdr3_aa: CASSFLAGYDTQYF

v_call: TRBV2
cdr3_length: 16
d_call: -
clone_size: once
j_call: TRBJ1-2
cdr3_nt: TGTGCCAGCAGTGAAAGTCTGATCAGGGGTCTCTATGGCTACACCTTC
cdr3_aa: CASSESLIRGLYGYTF

v_call: TRBV5-1
cdr3_length: 13
d_call: -
clone_size: -
j_call: TRBJ2-7
cdr3_nt: TGCGCCAGCAGCTTGGGGACCCGCGGTAAGCAGTACTTC
cdr3_aa: CASSLGTRGKQYF

v_call: TRBV12-3/TRBV12-4
cdr3_length: 13
d_call: -
clone_size: once
j_call: TRBJ1-1
cdr3_nt: TGTGCCAGCAGCCTTGCCCGGTACACTGAAGCTTTCTTT
cdr3_aa: CASSLARYTEAFF

v_call: TRBV30
cdr3_length: 12
d_call: -
clone_size: -
j_call: TRBJ1-5
cdr3_nt: TGTGCCTGGTCGGCAGCTTATCAGCCCCAGCATTTT
cdr3_aa: CAWSAAYQPQHF

v_call: TRBV5-1
cdr3_length: 12
d_call: -
clone_size: -
j_call: TRBJ2-1
cdr3_nt: TGCGCCAGCAGCCCGACCAGAGATGAGCAGTTCTTC
cdr3_aa: CASSPTRDEQFF

v_call: TRBV15
cdr3_length: 14
d_call: -
clone_size: -
j_call: TRBJ1-2
cdr3_nt: TGTGCCACCAGCACCCGGGGCACCAACTATGGCTACACCTTC
cdr3_aa: CATSTRGTNYGYTF

v_call: TRBV27
cdr3_length: 13
d_call: -
clone_size: -
j_call: TRBJ1-1
cdr3_nt: TGTGCCAGCAGTCAGCTAGAAGGGACTGAAGCTTTCTTT
cdr3_aa: CASSQLEGTEAFF

v_call: TRBV7-2
cdr3_length: 16
d_call: TRBD1
clone_size: -
j_call: TRBJ1-2
cdr3_nt: TGTGCCAGCAGCTTAGACCCCGGGACAGGGAAATATGGCTACACCTTC
cdr3_aa: CASSLDPGTGKYGYTF

v_call: TRBV24-1
cdr3_length: 14
d_call: -
clone_size: -
j_call: TRBJ1-1
cdr3_nt: TGTGCCACCAGTGGGGGCGGGGGACGGACTGAAGCTTTCTTT
cdr3_aa: CATSGGGGRTEAFF

v_call: TRBV7-8
cdr3_length: 20
d_call: TRBD1
clone_size: -
j_call: TRBJ1-5
cdr3_nt: TGTGCCAGCAGCTTAGTGGCCCGACGAATGGGCAGGGGGTGGACGCAGCCCCAGCATTTT
cdr3_aa: CASSLVARRMGRGWTQPQHF

v_call: TRBV6-5
cdr3_length: 14
d_call: -
clone_size: -
j_call: TRBJ2-2
cdr3_nt: TGTGCCAGCAGTAGGGACACTAACACCGGGGAGCTGTTTTTT
cdr3_aa: CASSRDTNTGELFF

v_call: TRBV7-6
cdr3_length: 15
d_call: -
clone_size: few
j_call: TRBJ2-2
cdr3_nt: TGTGCCAGCAGCACGTCCCATCAGGGTCACGGGGAGCTGTTTTTT
cdr3_aa: CASSTSHQGHGELFF

v_call: TRBV9
cdr3_length: 15
d_call: -
clone_size: -
j_call: TRBJ2-3
cdr3_nt: TGTGCCAGCAGCGTAGTAGGTTCCTTCCGAGATACGCAGTATTTT
cdr3_aa: CASSVVGSFRDTQYF

v_call: TRBV6-1
cdr3_length: 12
d_call: -
clone_size: -
j_call: TRBJ1-4
cdr3_nt: TGTGCCAGCAGTGAACCCCCCGAACAGGGTTTTTTT
cdr3_aa: CASSEPPEQGFF

v_call: TRBV29-1
cdr3_length: 15
d_call: -
clone_size: -
j_call: TRBJ2-3
cdr3_nt: TGCAGCGTTGGGGACGGGGTCTCCTACACAGATACGCAGTATTTT
cdr3_aa: CSVGDGVSYTDTQYF

v_call: TRBV4-3
cdr3_length: 12
d_call: -
clone_size: -
j_call: TRBJ1-3
cdr3_nt: TGCGCCAGCAGCCCGGAAGGAAACACCATATATTTT
cdr3_aa: CASSPEGNTIYF

v_call: TRBV6-5
cdr3_length: 11
d_call: -
clone_size: -
j_call: TRBJ2-3
cdr3_nt: TGTGCCAGCAGTTACTTTGGTACGCAGTATTTT
cdr3_aa: CASSYFGTQYF

v_call: TRBV18
cdr3_length: 14
d_call: TRBD2
clone_size: once
j_call: TRBJ2-5
cdr3_nt: TGTGCCAGCTCACCAACTAGCGGCCAAGAGACCCAGTACTTC
cdr3_aa: CASSPTSGQETQYF

v_call: TRBV4-1
cdr3_length: 15
d_call: -
clone_size: -
j_call: TRBJ1-1
cdr3_nt: TGCGCCAGCAGCCAAGAGGGTACAGGAAGCACTGAAGCTTTCTTT
cdr3_aa: CASSQEGTGSTEAFF

v_call: TRBV6-5
cdr3_length: 15
d_call: -
clone_size: once
j_call: TRBJ2-7
cdr3_nt: TGTGCCAGCAGTTACCGAGCCAGGCTAGACTACGAGCAGTACTTC
cdr3_aa: CASSYRARLDYEQYF

v_call: TRBV10-1
cdr3_length: 15
d_call: -
clone_size: -
j_call: TRBJ2-1
cdr3_nt: TGCGCCAGCAGCCTCAGCACAGGGAACGTGAATGAGCAGTTCTTC
cdr3_aa: CASSLSTGNVNEQFF

v_call: TRBV30
cdr3_length: 12
d_call: -
clone_size: -
j_call: TRBJ2-5
cdr3_nt: TGTGCCTGGAGTCCAGGGGGGGAGACCCAGTACTTC
cdr3_aa: CAWSPGGETQYF

v_call: TRBV6-5
cdr3_length: 15
d_call: TRBD1
clone_size: -
j_call: TRBJ1-2
cdr3_nt: TGTGCCAGCAGTTACGCCGCAGGGGGACACTATGGCTACACCTTC
cdr3_aa: CASSYAAGGHYGYTF

v_call: TRBV2
cdr3_length: 14
d_call: TRBD1
clone_size: -
j_call: TRBJ1-1
cdr3_nt: TGTGCCAGCAATCTCCCGGGACAGTCGGCTGAAGCTTTCTTT
cdr3_aa: CASNLPGQSAEAFF

v_call: TRBV5-1
cdr3_length: 18
d_call: -
clone_size: -
j_call: TRBJ2-1
cdr3_nt: TGCGCCAGCAGCTCCCCTTGGGACTCCGACAGGGCCTACAATGAGCAGTTCTTC
cdr3_aa: CASSSPWDSDRAYNEQFF

v_call: TRBV9
cdr3_length: 14
d_call: -
clone_size: -
j_call: TRBJ2-3
cdr3_nt: TGTGCCAGCAGCGCCGGACAGTTCACAGATACGCAGTATTTT
cdr3_aa: CASSAGQFTDTQYF

v_call: TRBV2
cdr3_length: 15
d_call: TRBD2
clone_size: -
j_call: TRBJ2-2
cdr3_nt: TGTGCCAGCAGTGAAGAACTAGCGGGTGCCGGGGAGCTGTTTTTT
cdr3_aa: CASSEELAGAGELFF

v_call: TRBV5-1
cdr3_length: 15
d_call: TRBD1
clone_size: -
j_call: TRBJ2-1
cdr3_nt: TGCGCCAGCAGTCGCACAGGGGGCCGGAGCAATGAGCAGTTCTTC
cdr3_aa: CASSRTGGRSNEQFF

v_call: TRBV10-3
cdr3_length: 13
d_call: -
clone_size: -
j_call: TRBJ2-2
cdr3_nt: TGTGCCATCATGGGACAGAACACCGGGGAGCTGTTTTTT
cdr3_aa: CAIMGQNTGELFF

v_call: TRBV6-5
cdr3_length: 13
d_call: -
clone_size: -
j_call: TRBJ2-7
cdr3_nt: TGTGCCAGCAGCCTCGGGACTCCCTACGAGCAGTACTTC
cdr3_aa: CASSLGTPYEQYF

v_call: TRBV5-1
cdr3_length: 14
d_call: -
clone_size: -
j_call: TRBJ2-3
cdr3_nt: TGCGCCAGCAGCCTGACTAGTAACACAGATACGCAGTATTTT
cdr3_aa: CASSLTSNTDTQYF

v_call: TRBV5-6
cdr3_length: 16
d_call: -
clone_size: -
j_call: TRBJ2-7
cdr3_nt: TGTGCCAGCAGCTTCGGTACCGGAGAGGTGGGCTACGAGCAGTACTTC
cdr3_aa: CASSFGTGEVGYEQYF

v_call: TRBV5-4
cdr3_length: 16
d_call: TRBD1
clone_size: -
j_call: TRBJ2-6
cdr3_nt: TGTGCCAGCAGACATATGACAGGGACTGGGGCCAACGTCCTGACTTTC
cdr3_aa: CASRHMTGTGANVLTF